This entry lists 15 T cell receptor beta chains sequenced from one sample in a study of blood T cell repertoires in COVID-19. Repertoires were generated with immunoSEQ multiplex PCR, while TCRdb's copy carries only in-frame clones and drops some. The data show about 290,000 clones, roughly 90% seen once. The sample was peripheral blood. The receptors shown here come from a middle-aged man with acute or convalescent COVID-19.

The J gene is TRBJ2-4, the V gene TRBV19; 8 bases fit TRBD1. CDR1 and CDR2 from the germline V gene are LNHDA and SQIVND (reference sequence). J gave up 8 bases and V 4 bases, and 4 bases lay outside the gene matches. The CDR3 runs to 13 residues. CDR3: CASSNDRGDIQYF. The CDR3 DNA follows: TGTGCCAGTAGTAACGACAGGGGAGACATTCAGTACTTC.

In this sample, this clone turned up a few times. This sequence joins TRBV5-5 and TRBJ2-7, with TRBD1 matching 11 bases. Germline values: CDR1 SGHKS, CDR2 YYEKEE (reference sequence). This CDR3 comprises 18 residues. V trimming: 4 bases; J trimming: 0 bases; junction bases outside the gene matches: 12. CDR3 loop: CASSPQHTGTGGSYEQYF. The CDR3 DNA is TGTGCCAGCAGCCCACAACACACCGGGACAGGGGGCTCCTACGAGCAGTACTTC.

The chain combines TRBV7-9 with TRBJ1-3; no reliable D call. V was pared by 11 bases and J by 4 bases, with 15 bases between. The CDR3 has 13 amino acids. Germline CDR1 and CDR2: SEHNR and FQNEAQ (reference sequence). The CDR3 loop is CAVQPRAGNTIYF. Written as DNA, the CDR3 is TGTGCCGTCCAACCGCGGGCCGGAAACACCATATATTTT.

The chain has TRBV9 and TRBJ1-4, with D uncertain. Trimming pared 2 bases from V and 8 bases from J, leaving 16 bases between. CDR1 is SGDLS and CDR2 is YYNGEE in the germline V gene. CDR3 length: 15 residues. DNA for the CDR3: TGTGCCAGCAGCGTTGACGGGGAATTTGGGGAAAAACTGTTTTTT. Protein: CASSVDGEFGEKLFF.

This clone showed up just a few times. The chain recombines TRBV10-2 with TRBJ2-3, with D possibly matching TRBD2 (7 bases). V lost 6 bases and J lost 4, with 17 bases in between. Germline assignment: CDR1 WSHSY and CDR2 SAAADI. The CDR3 is 15 amino acids. The CDR3 loop is CASRRGGGAADTQYF. CDR3 in DNA: TGCGCCAGCAGGAGGGGAGGGGGTGCGGCAGATACGCAGTATTTT.

The J gene is TRBJ2-7, the V gene TRBV2, with D tentatively TRBD1 (5 bases). V was pared by 6 bases and J by 5 bases, with 20 bases between. The CDR3 runs 15 residues. Germline CDR1 and CDR2: SNHLY and FYNNEI. The CDR3 region has the DNA TGTGCCAGCAGCAAAGCGCCAGGCAGGGTCCACGAGCAGTACTTC. Protein sequence: CASSKAPGRVHEQYF. Based on the CDR3 plus reference TRBV2 and TRBJ2-7, the full variable domain is EPEVTQTPSHQVTQMGQEVILRCVPISNHLYFYWYRQILGQKVEFLVSFYNNEISEKSEIFDDQFSVERPDGSNFTLKIRSTKLEDSAMYFCASSKAPGRVHEQYFGPGTRLTVT.

The chain employs TRBV4-1 and TRBJ1-2; 10 nucleotides align to TRBD1. The germline CDR1 and CDR2 sequences are MGHRA and YSYEKL. The length of the CDR3 is 14 residues. The junction had 4 bases not matched to a gene; V was cut back by 3 bases and J by 6 bases. The CDR3 is CASSQGTGDNGYTF. The CDR3 DNA reads TGCGCCAGCAGCCAGGGGACAGGGGATAATGGCTACACCTTC.

The chain joins TRBV7-2 to TRBJ1-1; D may be TRBD1 (5 bases). Germline values: CDR1 SGHTA, CDR2 FQGNSA. Trimming removed 5 bases from V and 11 bases from J, with 18 bases in between. This CDR3 region has 13 residues. The CDR3 here is CASSLPIVGPAFF. The CDR3 coding sequence is TGTGCCAGCAGCCTACCAATTGTGGGGCCGGCTTTCTTT.

The genes are TRBV18 and TRBJ2-5; D is perhaps TRBD2 (6 bases). The V gene lost 3 bases and the J gene lost 0 bases, with 8 bases spanning the gap. CDR1 KGHSH and CDR2 LQKENI come from the germline V gene. CDR3 length: 14 residues. The CDR3 spells CASSPGGNQETQYF. In DNA, the CDR3 is TGTGCCAGCTCACCGGGGGGAAACCAAGAGACCCAGTACTTC.

As regards this clone: Within the sample, other DNA sequences also encode this same CDR3. The chain couples TRBV5-1 to TRBJ2-7; 11 bases align to TRBD1. The CDR3 runs 15 residues. Germline V gene sequence: CDR1 SGHRS, CDR2 YFSETQ. Losses at the gene ends were 4 bases for V and 0 bases for J; bases not matched to a gene: 3. Here the CDR3 reads CASSPGQGASYEQYF. The CDR3 DNA is TGCGCCAGCAGCCCAGGACAGGGGGCCTCCTACGAGCAGTACTTC.

The rearrangement joins TRBV30 to TRBJ1-2, with 8 bases that match TRBD1. This CDR3 contains 13 residues. CDR1 is GTSNPN and CDR2 is SVGIG in the germline V gene (reference sequence). DNA of the CDR3: TGTGCGTCTTCTCCGGGACAGGAATATGGCTACACCTTC. Translating gives CASSPGQEYGYTF.

The rearrangement joins TRBV5-5 to TRBJ1-2; weak D call: TRBD1 (6 bases). Trimming took 3 bases from V and 2 from J, leaving 17 bases between them. The CDR3 covers 16 residues. Germline V gene lookup returns CDR1 SGHKS and CDR2 YYEKEE (reference sequence). The CDR3 spells CASSSLGGRKNYGYTF. DNA of the CDR3: TGTGCCAGCAGCTCCCTCGGGGGGCGGAAGAACTATGGCTACACCTTC.

The CDR3 bases are TGTGCCAGCGGATTCTTCGGACAGGTTATCACCGGGGAGCTGTTTTTT. Amino acids: CASGFFGQVITGELFF. The chain is built from TRBV28 and TRBJ2-2, with TRBD1 matching over 7 bases. The trim removed 8 bases at V and 4 bases at J, leaving 13 bases unmatched. This CDR3 has 16 amino acids. CDR1 is MDHEN and CDR2 is SYDVKM in the germline V gene. Full variable domain (rest looked up from reference TRBV28 and TRBJ2-2): DVKVTQSSRYLVKRTGEKVFLECVQDMDHENMFWYRQDPGLGLRLIYFSYDVKMKEKGDIPEGYSVSREKKERFSLILESASTNQTSMYLCASGFFGQVITGELFFGEGSRLTVL.

CDR3 protein: CATATGTYEQYF. In DNA form, the CDR3 reads TGTGCCACGGCCACAGGGACCTACGAGCAGTACTTC. This rearrangement joins TRBV27 to TRBJ2-7; the D gene is possibly TRBD1 (6 bases). The CDR3 runs 12 residues. V was pared by 10 bases and J by 2 bases, with 12 bases between. Germline V gene lookup returns CDR1 MNHEY and CDR2 SMNVEV (reference sequence).

V is TRBV5-1 and J is TRBJ2-7, with TRBD1 identical over 9 bases. V gave up 4 bases and J gave up 7 bases; unmatched junction bases: 12. Germline CDR1 is SGHRS and CDR2 is YFSETQ. The CDR3 is made up of 15 amino acids. The CDR3 DNA sequence: TGCGCCAGCAGCAAGTCACAGGGGGCGGGATTGGAGCAGTACTTC. Translation: CASSKSQGAGLEQYF.